One TCR beta chain is described in this entry. The data belong to a study of blood T cell repertoires in COVID-19. Study background: Both acute and convalescent COVID-19 samples were obtained from the United States, Italy and Spain. T cells, B-cell-depleted T cells, or PBMCs supplied cDNA or gDNA.

This CDR3 has 18 residues. From germline, CDR1 is MNHNY and CDR2 SVGAGI (reference sequence). V was clipped by 5 bases and J by 2 bases; unmatched bases: 18. Produced via immunoSEQ multiplex PCR; TCRdb's table is partial and in-frame only. Of around 130,000 clones in the sample, almost 85% were seen once. Study members were between about 18 and 95 years old and lived in approximately 25 US regions. Participant reports of clinical history set cohort assignment. What was sequenced was PBMCs or T cells enriched from blood (not recorded which). The origin of this receptor is a woman aged 45-65 years with acute COVID-19. The chain carries TRBV6-6 and TRBJ2-7; 7 bases map to TRBD2. CDR3 region: CASSPHPPTGGPPYEQYF. CDR3 DNA: TGTGCCAGCAGTCCGCACCCCCCAACGGGAGGCCCCCCCTACGAGCAGTACTTC.